These 20 T cell receptor beta chains came from one sample sequenced in a study of blood T cell repertoires in COVID-19 (dated by TCRdb to 2019 to 2021). The library was generated by the immunoSEQ multiplex PCR assay. TCRdb carries this immuneACCESS record with in-frame sequences only. Its versions omit some clonotypes, under half of them owing to an unresolved V gene in the studies checked, with the rest unexplained. Counted in this sample were 65,000 to 70,000 clones; more than 60% of them appeared once. Under 30% of the sample belongs to the ten largest clones. The sample taken for sequencing was peripheral blood. The receptors stem from a human donor in a cohort sampled during active COVID-19.

The J gene is TRBJ1-4, the V gene TRBV5-1, with D unresolved. The CDR3 is 15 amino acids. V gave up 3 bases and J gave up 0 bases, with 9 bases separating them. CDR1 and CDR2 from the germline V gene are SGHRS and YFSETQ. CDR3 amino acids: CASSSRPATNEKLFF. CDR3 bases: TGCGCCAGCAGCTCTAGACCGGCAACTAATGAAAAACTGTTTTTT.

The chain employs TRBV11-2 and TRBJ2-2, with 10 bases that match TRBD2. This CDR3 comprises 15 residues. J lost 6 bases, V lost 2 bases, and 3 bases had no gene match. Germline CDR1 and CDR2: SGHAT and FQNNGV. The CDR3 DNA reads TGTGCCAGCAGCTTAATAGGACTAGCGGCCGGGGAGCTGTTTTTT. As protein: CASSLIGLAAGELFF.

This clone was counted only a few times. The V gene is TRBV6-5, the J gene TRBJ2-1; maybe TRBD2 (5 bases). V was cut by 2 bases and J by 9 bases, with 8 bases left in between. Germline lookup yields CDR1 MNHEY and CDR2 SVGAGI. This CDR3 is built from 12 residues. DNA for the CDR3: TGTGCCAGCAGTTACATCGCGGGTGAGCAGTTCTTC. Translating it yields CASSYIAGEQFF.

The chain uses TRBV5-1 and TRBJ2-3; tentative D call: TRBD2 (6 bases). This CDR3 is built from 16 residues. Trimming cost V 0 bases and J 0 bases, with 11 bases left between them. The germline V gene has CDR1 SGHRS and CDR2 YFSETQ. The CDR3 region is CASSLATSTSTDTQYF. In nucleotides, the CDR3 is TGCGCCAGCAGCTTGGCCACTAGCACTAGCACAGATACGCAGTATTTT.

This chain links TRBV18 with TRBJ2-3, with D unresolved. CDR3 length: 16 residues. V was shortened by 0 bases and J by 5 bases, with 15 bases between the two germline ends. From germline, CDR1 is KGHSH and CDR2 LQKENI. The CDR3 DNA is TGTGCCAGCTCACCACCGGTTTACTCCCGGGTAGATACGCAGTATTTT. This gives the protein CASSPPVYSRVDTQYF.

The chain couples TRBV5-8 to TRBJ2-3, with 7 bases identical to TRBD2. Germline V gives CDR1 SGHTS, CDR2 YDEGEE. V gave up 4 bases and J gave up 0 bases; unmatched junction bases: 5. The CDR3 has 15 residues. CDR3 bases: TGTGCCAGCAGCCCTGGGGGGGGGAGCACAGATACGCAGTATTTT. It translates to CASSPGGGSTDTQYF.

This sequence joins TRBV4-1 and TRBJ2-2; TRBD2 agrees at 9 bases. The CDR3 is 17 amino acids. CDR1 and CDR2 (germline): MGHRA, YSYEKL. V trimming: 4 bases; J trimming: 2 bases; junction bases outside the gene matches: 8. The CDR3 coding sequence is TGCGCCAGCAGCCCATCGACTAGCGGCAGAAACACCGGGGAGCTGTTTTTT. Translation gives CASSPSTSGRNTGELFF.

This clone was detected only a few times. The chain combines TRBV27 with TRBJ2-7; possibly TRBD1 for D (6 bases). The CDR3 has 16 residues. In germline, CDR1 is MNHEY, CDR2 SMNVEV (reference sequence). Trimming cost V 1 base and J 0 bases, with 13 bases left between them. CDR3 loop: CASSLYAGQNSYEQYF. As DNA, the CDR3 is TGTGCCAGCAGTTTATATGCAGGACAGAACTCCTACGAGCAGTACTTC.

This clone was detected a few times. The rearrangement links TRBV7-6 to TRBJ1-2; 9 bases map to TRBD1. CDR3 length: 16 residues. CDR1 is SGHVS and CDR2 is FNYEAQ in the germline V gene. Unmatched junction bases numbered 9, after V lost 1 base and J lost 6 bases. The CDR3: CASSLVTGGSEDGYTF. CDR3 nucleotides: TGTGCCAGCAGCTTAGTGACAGGGGGGTCTGAAGATGGCTACACCTTC.

V is TRBV19 and J is TRBJ1-5; D ambiguous. Germline CDR1 reads LNHDA; CDR2 reads SQIVND (reference sequence). The CDR3 spans 12 residues. With 4 bases removed from V and 6 bases from J, the gap between germline ends came to 7 bases. The CDR3 bases are TGTGCCAGTAGTAACAGCCCTCAGCCCCAGCATTTT. Translating it yields CASSNSPQPQHF.

This clone has just a few counts. V gene TRBV5-1 combines with J gene TRBJ2-3; possibly TRBD2 for D (6 bases). This CDR3 is 14 amino acids long. The V gene's germline CDR1 is SGHRS and CDR2 YFSETQ. The germline V and J ends were trimmed by 1 base and 6 bases, with 12 bases remaining between them. The CDR3 is CASSLFGGEDTQYF. In DNA, the CDR3 is TGCGCCAGCAGCTTGTTCGGCGGGGAGGATACGCAGTATTTT.

This clone was counted only a few times. At one boundary the junction diverges from the germline segment, which might be a read error. This chain links TRBV11-2 with TRBJ2-7, with 9 bases aligning to TRBD1. Germline CDR1 is SGHAT and CDR2 is FQNNGV. The CDR3 has 12 residues. The CDR3 region is CASSLDPGTGRF. The CDR3 nucleotides are TGTGCCAGCAGCTTAGATCCGGGGACAGGGCGCTTC.

The V gene is TRBV7-2, the J gene TRBJ2-1; D is perhaps TRBD1 (5 bases). The CDR3 spans 16 residues. The germline gives CDR1 SGHTA, CDR2 FQGNSA. The V end was cut by 1 base, the J end by 9 bases, with 19 bases between. CDR3 coding DNA: TGTGCCAGCAGCTTAGATCTCAGTGCGGTTACAGGTGAGCAGTTCTTC. It codes for CASSLDLSAVTGEQFF. Looking up the rest from reference TRBV7-2 and TRBJ2-1 gives the full variable domain: GAGVSQSPSNKVTEKGKDVELRCDPISGHTALYWYRQSLGQGLEFLIYFQGNSAPDKSGLPSDRFSAERTGGSVSTLTIQRTQQEDSAVYLCASSLDLSAVTGEQFFGPGTRLTVL.

J is TRBJ2-5 and V is TRBV28; no firm D call. This CDR3 has 12 residues. Looked up from germline, CDR1 is MDHEN and CDR2 is SYDVKM. V shed 3 bases and J shed 7 bases, with 9 bases lying between them. The CDR3 is CASSLSLGTQYF. As DNA, the CDR3 is TGTGCCAGCAGTTTGTCCCTCGGGACCCAGTACTTC.

V and J are TRBV30 and TRBJ2-5; possible D gene TRBD1, 5 bases. Per the germline V gene, CDR1 is GTSNPN and CDR2 is SVGIG (reference sequence). V was trimmed by 3 bases and J by 2 bases, leaving 16 bases between them. The CDR3 extends over 15 amino acids. The CDR3 protein is CAWSRQDGAQETQYF. The DNA of the CDR3 is TGTGCCTGGAGCCGGCAGGATGGGGCGCAAGAGACCCAGTACTTC.

The V gene is TRBV5-1, the J gene TRBJ2-1, with TRBD1 matching over 8 bases. With 1 base clipped from V and 7 bases from J, the junction kept 10 bases outside the gene matches. The CDR3 is made up of 16 amino acids. From germline, CDR1 is SGHRS and CDR2 YFSETQ. The chain's CDR3 is CASSLSTGGGINEQFF. CDR3 sequence (DNA): TGCGCCAGCAGCTTGTCTACAGGGGGTGGTATTAATGAGCAGTTCTTC.

The chain recombines TRBV19 with TRBJ2-5; 8 bases are a match to TRBD1. After removal of 7 bases from V and 5 bases from J, the junction contained 6 bases not matched to a gene. This CDR3 region has 13 residues. Per germline, CDR1 LNHDA and CDR2 SQIVND (reference sequence). CDR3 sequence (DNA): TGTGCCAGTACCCCGACAGGGGAGGAGACCCAGTACTTC. Its translation is CASTPTGEETQYF.

V and J are TRBV9 and TRBJ2-1, with 7 bases matching TRBD2. This CDR3 is 17 amino acids long. Germline lookup yields CDR1 SGDLS and CDR2 YYNGEE. J gave up 4 bases and V 4 bases, and 14 bases lay outside the gene matches. CDR3 residues: CASSYYKGLQEYNEQFF. CDR3 DNA: TGTGCCAGCAGCTATTATAAGGGACTACAGGAATACAATGAGCAGTTCTTC.

This clone was counted only a few times. The genes are TRBV28 and TRBJ2-1; D uncertain. The length of the CDR3 is 11 residues. The V and J ends lost 2 bases and 7 bases respectively, with 3 bases between them. CDR1 MDHEN and CDR2 SYDVKM come from the germline V gene. The CDR3 DNA is TGTGCCAGCAGTTTACGGAATGAGCAGTTCTTC. It is translated as CASSLRNEQFF.

The gene calls are TRBV27 and TRBJ2-3, with 8 positions matching TRBD2. The trim removed 2 bases at V and 1 base at J, leaving 2 bases unmatched. This CDR3 has 15 residues. Germline V gene sequence: CDR1 MNHEY, CDR2 SMNVEV (reference sequence). The CDR3 here is CASSLSGSGTDTQYF. In nucleotides, the CDR3 is TGTGCCAGCAGTTTAAGCGGGAGTGGCACAGATACGCAGTATTTT.